The clone carrying this TCR beta chain was observed a single time. These data are taken from a study of blood T cells in healthy people across ages. This CDR3 comprises 16 residues. V dropped 4 bases and J dropped 0 bases, with 13 bases sitting between them. Per germline, CDR1 SQVTM and CDR2 ANQGSEA. Using a J-beta primer mix together with a sample-barcoded 5' primer, a second PCR was run for roughly 7 to 12 cycles. TCRdb analysed the 5' RACE reads with MiXCR anew, one entry per CDR3 protein. The repertoire consists of 780,000 or so distinct CDR3 sequences, with around 50% occurring once and the leading ten covering approximately 24%.

The specimen was blood. The V call is TRBV29-1, the J call TRBJ2-6; no clear D. The sequence was collected from a man aged 40-49 years in good health. CDR3 in DNA: TGCAGCGTTGTTTGGCTGTCGGGCTCTGGGGCCAACGTCCTGACTTTC. This encodes CSVVWLSGSGANVLTF.